Below are 8 T cell receptor beta chains sequenced from a single sample in a study of control samples from healthy donors and cancer patients. Only in-frame clones appear in the TCRdb table, and some are missing; sequencing was by immunoSEQ multiplex PCR. This sample yields under 50,000 clones, of which approximately 87% are seen a single time; 9.5% to 13% belongs to the top ten. The specimen was PBMCs. Receptors were obtained from an older woman with lung cancer.

This sequence joins TRBV24-1 and TRBJ2-1; D perhaps matches TRBD1 (6 bases). CDR3 length: 13 amino acids. In germline, CDR1 is KGHDR, CDR2 SFDVKD. V lost 3 bases to trimming and J lost 4 bases, with 6 bases between them. The CDR3 region has the DNA TGTGCCACCAGTGATCAGGGGTACAATGAGCAGTTCTTC. Its protein product is CATSDQGYNEQFF.

The chain couples TRBV11-3 to TRBJ1-1; D perhaps matches TRBD1 (5 bases). Trimming took off 4 bases at V and 7 bases at J, with 13 bases between the two ends. Germline CDR1 is SGHNT and CDR2 is YENEEA. The CDR3 is 13 residues long. The CDR3 here is CASSSTAKNEAFF. The CDR3 DNA reads as TGTGCCAGCAGCTCGACAGCGAAAAATGAAGCTTTCTTT.

The chain has TRBV24-1 and TRBJ2-3, with TRBD2 matching 11 bases. J lost 3 bases, V lost 10 bases, and 17 bases had no gene match. The length of the CDR3 is 18 residues. Germline V gene sequence: CDR1 KGHDR, CDR2 SFDVKD. The CDR3, as DNA: TGTGCCACAAGGACCGGGACTAGCGGTGGAGGGATGACAGATACGCAGTATTTT. Amino acids: CATRTGTSGGGMTDTQYF.

The sample holds one count of this clone. This chain joins TRBV4-1 and TRBJ2-1, with 7 bases lining up with TRBD1. Germline CDR1 reads MGHRA; CDR2 reads YSYEKL. V trimming: 1 base; J trimming: 0 bases; junction bases outside the gene matches: 6. This CDR3 has 17 residues. CDR3 sequence (DNA): TGCGCCAGCAGCCAAGGAAGCGCAGGGGGCTCCTACAATGAGCAGTTCTTC. This sequence encodes CASSQGSAGGSYNEQFF.

The rearrangement joins TRBV11-3 to TRBJ1-2, with 8 bases identical to TRBD1. CDR3 length equals 17 residues. V lost 0 bases and J lost 4; bases outside the gene matches: 10. In germline, CDR1 is SGHNT, CDR2 YENEEA. DNA for the CDR3: TGTGCCAGCAGCTTAGATCATGGACAGGGACAGAGCTATGGCTACACCTTC. Protein sequence: CASSLDHGQGQSYGYTF.

This rearrangement joins TRBV2 to TRBJ1-2; 8 bases match TRBD1. V lost 4 bases to trimming and J lost 3 bases; unmatched junction nucleotides: 1. Germline V gives CDR1 SNHLY, CDR2 FYNNEI. CDR3 size: 13 residues. CDR3 residues: CASSAGQDYGYTF. DNA for the CDR3: TGTGCCAGCAGTGCGGGACAGGACTATGGCTACACCTTC.

The chain carries TRBV4-3 and TRBJ2-7; D gene ambiguous. V dropped 1 base and J dropped 9 bases, with 13 bases sitting between them. This CDR3 has 13 residues. Germline V CDR1 and CDR2: LGHNA, YSLEER. CDR3 nucleotide sequence: TGCGCCAGCAGCCAAGGAGTAGCCAACCGGCAGTACTTC. Protein: CASSQGVANRQYF.

V and J are TRBV7-9 and TRBJ2-1; 8 bases match TRBD2. CDR3 length: 14 amino acids. Germline CDR1 is SEHNR and CDR2 is FQNEAQ (reference sequence). With V trimmed by 7 bases and J by 6 bases, 8 bases remained unmatched. CDR3 in amino acids: CASTWGTSFNEQFF. CDR3 DNA sequence: TGTGCCAGCACCTGGGGGACTAGTTTCAATGAGCAGTTCTTC.